The 21 T cell receptor beta chains reported below all come from one sample, sequenced in a study of shared clonotypes between healthy human individuals. The data were produced by immunoSEQ multiplex PCR, yet TCRdb's version contains in-frame clones alone and is incomplete. Among some 2,000,000 clones listed, 95% were seen once. Sequenced: naive CD4+ T cells sorted from blood. The subset was: CD45RA+ positively selected. These receptors all stem from a young man in good health.

This clone was detected once. The chain links TRBV6-6 to TRBJ1-4, with TRBD1 matching 7 bases. Germline loops: CDR1 MNHNY, CDR2 SVGAGI (reference sequence). V shed 6 bases and J 1 base; nucleotides not matched to a gene: 8. CDR3 size: 16 residues. CDR3 DNA sequence: TGTGCCAGCAGCCATATTCGACAGGGAACTAATGAAAAACTGTTTTTT. Protein: CASSHIRQGTNEKLFF.

The chain carries TRBV10-3 and TRBJ1-1; 7 nucleotides align to TRBD1. V gave up 6 bases and J gave up 0 bases; unmatched junction bases: 13. The CDR3 runs to 17 residues. Germline CDR1 and CDR2: ENHRY and SYGVKD. CDR3 in DNA: TGTGCCATCAGCGGGCAGGGGGACATACGTTTGAACACTGAAGCTTTCTTT. The encoded protein is CAISGQGDIRLNTEAFF.

V gene TRBV6-4 combines with J gene TRBJ1-1, with 10 bases that match TRBD1. V gave up 7 bases and J gave up 3 bases; unmatched junction bases: 8. Germline CDR1 reads MRHNA; CDR2 reads SNTAGT. This CDR3 has 15 residues. The chain's CDR3 is CASKQTGTGDTEAFF. DNA for the CDR3: TGTGCCAGCAAACAAACCGGGACAGGGGACACTGAAGCTTTCTTT.

This chain links TRBV5-1 with TRBJ2-7; TRBD2 matches at 8 bases. The CDR3 is 14 amino acids. Trimming cost V 4 bases and J 5 bases; bases outside gene matches: 8. Germline CDR1 reads SGHRS; CDR2 reads YFSETQ. CDR3 coding DNA: TGCGCCAGCAGCCCGGGAGGGGGATCCCACGAGCAGTACTTC. Translation: CASSPGGGSHEQYF.

The chain joins TRBV6-6 to TRBJ1-3; D remains ambiguous. Germline values: CDR1 MNHNY, CDR2 SVGAGI (reference sequence). Trimming left V 3 bases short and J 4 bases short, with 4 bases between. The CDR3 runs to 12 residues. The CDR3 region has the DNA TGTGCCAGCAGTTATCTCGGAAACACCATATATTTT. As protein: CASSYLGNTIYF.

The CDR3 here is CAITPQGVYEQYF. CDR3 DNA sequence: TGTGCCATCACCCCCCAGGGTGTCTACGAGCAGTACTTC. This chain uses TRBV10-3 with TRBJ2-5; a weak D match, TRBD1 (5 bases). The J call may be wrong; the DNA end is better matched by TRBJ2-7. Per the germline V gene, CDR1 is ENHRY and CDR2 is SYGVKD. The CDR3 covers 13 residues.

The chain couples TRBV6-1 to TRBJ2-5; D is uncertain. The CDR3 loop spans 14 amino acids. Trimming shortened V by 0 bases and J by 2 bases, and 7 bases separated the two germline ends. Germline CDR1 reads MNHNS; CDR2 reads SASEGT. The CDR3 DNA follows: TGTGCCAGCAGTGAAGCGGTCACACAAGAGACCCAGTACTTC. This codes for CASSEAVTQETQYF.

The chain employs TRBV19 and TRBJ2-7, with D perhaps matching TRBD1 (6 bases). This CDR3 contains 14 residues. From germline, CDR1 is LNHDA and CDR2 SQIVND (reference sequence). The V end was cut by 4 bases, the J end by 4 bases, with 14 bases between. Here the CDR3 DNA reads TGTGCCAGTAGTAGGGGGACAAGTAAATACGAGCAGTACTTC. Translated: CASSRGTSKYEQYF.

J is TRBJ1-1 and V is TRBV28; 7 nucleotides agree with TRBD1. CDR3 size: 12 residues. The trim removed 4 bases at V and 7 bases at J, leaving 3 bases unmatched. The germline CDR1 and CDR2 sequences are MDHEN and SYDVKM. The CDR3 loop is CASSSDRVEAFF. The CDR3 DNA reads as TGTGCCAGCAGTTCCGACAGGGTTGAAGCTTTCTTT.

The chain has TRBV28 and TRBJ2-7; D call uncertain. Germline V gives CDR1 MDHEN, CDR2 SYDVKM. There are 12 residues in the CDR3. V lost 6 bases and J 6 bases, leaving 12 bases between the germline ends. The CDR3 region has the DNA TGTGCCAGCAGCCTTTCCAGCTTCGAGCAGTACTTC. This translates into CASSLSSFEQYF.

The chain employs TRBV5-8 and TRBJ1-6; no definite D call. V gave up 2 bases and J gave up 10 bases, with 7 bases separating them. The V gene's germline CDR1 is SGHTS and CDR2 YDEGEE. This CDR3 contains 12 residues. The CDR3 sequence: CASSFRTSPLHF. Here the CDR3 DNA reads TGTGCCAGCAGCTTCCGAACATCACCCCTCCACTTT.

This clone was recorded a few times. DNA of the CDR3: TGTGCCAGCAGCCTGAGACAGGGCTTCACTGAAGCTTTCTTT. Translation gives CASSLRQGFTEAFF. This sequence joins TRBV7-9 and TRBJ1-1; 7 nucleotides line up with TRBD1. The CDR3 is 14 residues long. V was pared by 5 bases and J by 4 bases, with 7 bases of the junction left unmatched. Germline values: CDR1 SEHNR, CDR2 FQNEAQ (reference sequence). Filled out from reference TRBV7-9 and TRBJ1-1, the complete variable domain reads DTGVSQNPRHKITKRGQNVTFRCDPISEHNRLYWYRQTLGQGPEFLTYFQNEAQLEKSRLLSDRFSAERPKGSFSTLEIQRTEQGDSAMYLCASSLRQGFTEAFFGQGTRLTVV.

The chain links TRBV10-1 to TRBJ2-5, with TRBD2 identical over 12 bases. This CDR3 contains 16 residues. J was trimmed by 5 bases and V by 3 bases; bases with no gene match: 7. The germline CDR1 and CDR2 sequences are WNHNN and SYGVQD (reference sequence). The CDR3 nucleotides are TGCGCCAGCAGTGACTGGGCTAGCGGGGGGGTTGAGACCCAGTACTTC. As protein: CASSDWASGGVETQYF.

The genes are TRBV6-5 and TRBJ1-2, with D possibly TRBD1 on 5 matching bases. V was pared by 4 bases and J by 4 bases, with 13 bases between. This CDR3 is built from 14 residues. Looked up from germline, CDR1 is MNHEY and CDR2 is SVGAGI. DNA for the CDR3: TGTGCCAGCAGTTCATTTGGGCAGGGCTATGGCTACACCTTC. It specifies CASSSFGQGYGYTF.

On this clone: The sample has other DNA sequences that encode this CDR3 too. The gene calls are TRBV6-6 and TRBJ1-3, with 7 bases fitting TRBD1. Germline CDR1 MNHNY, CDR2 SVGAGI (reference sequence). The V gene end was trimmed by 2 bases and the J gene end by 4 bases; junction bases not matched to a gene: 5. This CDR3 is built from 15 residues. CDR3 coding DNA: TGTGCCAGCAGTTACGACAGGGCGTCAGGAAACACCATATATTTT. Its protein product is CASSYDRASGNTIYF.

With respect to this clone: The sample contains more than one DNA sequence encoding this CDR3. The gene calls are TRBV5-1 and TRBJ2-5; 14 bases agree with TRBD2. V shed 4 bases and J 1 base; nucleotides not matched to a gene: 3. From germline, CDR1 is SGHRS and CDR2 YFSETQ. The CDR3 has 16 amino acids. In nucleotides, the CDR3 is TGCGCCAGCAGCGCCGGACTAGCGGGAGGCCAAGAGACCCAGTACTTC. Translation gives CASSAGLAGGQETQYF.

The V gene is TRBV5-1, the J gene TRBJ2-7, with D possibly TRBD2 on 5 matching bases. V was shortened by 1 base and J by 4 bases, with 15 bases between the two germline ends. The CDR3 loop spans 15 amino acids. The germline gives CDR1 SGHRS, CDR2 YFSETQ. The CDR3 reads CASSLTGERAYEQYF. DNA of the CDR3: TGCGCCAGCAGCTTGACCGGGGAAAGGGCTTACGAGCAGTACTTC.

The chain couples TRBV5-1 to TRBJ1-6; no reliable D call. This CDR3 has 16 amino acids. The germline CDR1 and CDR2 sequences are SGHRS and YFSETQ. Trimming shortened V by 2 bases and J by 10 bases, and 19 bases separated the two germline ends. CDR3 nucleotides: TGCGCCAGCAGCTTAGACGCCACGACTTCAGTCTCACCCCTCCACTTT. Translated, it gives CASSLDATTSVSPLHF.

The V gene is TRBV5-1, the J gene TRBJ2-3, with 9 positions matching TRBD2. J lost 0 bases, V lost 4 bases, and 6 bases had no gene match. CDR3 size: 16 residues. Germline CDR1 is SGHRS and CDR2 is YFSETQ. The CDR3 is CASSGAGTSSTDTQYF. CDR3 sequence (DNA): TGCGCCAGCAGCGGCGCCGGGACTAGCAGCACAGATACGCAGTATTTT.

The chain links TRBV7-2 to TRBJ2-2; possibly TRBD1 for D (6 bases). Between the trimmed V and J ends, which lost 5 bases and 6 bases, there was a span of 19 bases. CDR1 and CDR2 (germline): SGHTA, FQGNSA. CDR3 length equals 16 residues. The CDR3 here is CASSEGGTTLPGELFF. CDR3 DNA: TGTGCCAGCAGCGAGGGTGGGACAACACTTCCCGGGGAGCTGTTTTTT.

The chain carries TRBV5-1 and TRBJ1-1; the D is unclear. Germline V gene data show CDR1 as SGHRS and CDR2 as YFSETQ. There are 13 residues in the CDR3. V was trimmed by 4 bases and J by 1 base, leaving 8 bases between them. In DNA, the CDR3 is TGCGCCAGCAGCCCGATCGGGAACACTGAAGCTTTCTTT. Amino acid sequence: CASSPIGNTEAFF. The variable domain in full, with the rest retrieved from reference TRBV5-1 and TRBJ1-1, is KAGVTQTPRYLIKTRGQQVTLSCSPISGHRSVSWYQQTPGQGLQFLFEYFSETQRNKGNFPGRFSGRQFSNSRSEMNVSTLELGDSALYLCASSPIGNTEAFFGQGTRLTVV.